This TCR beta chain is drawn from a study of blood T cell repertoires in COVID-19. As for the study in general: Researchers got acute and convalescent COVID-19 samples from the United States, Italy and Spain.

Profiling relied on immunoSEQ multiplex PCR, and the TCRdb table lists in-frame clones only, not all of them. The sample comprises approximately 180,000 clones, almost 80% of which are singletons, and about 26% rests with the top ten. Germline values: CDR1 LNHDA, CDR2 SQIVND (reference sequence). The CDR3 has 15 amino acids. The V segment lost 5 bases and the J segment 3 bases; nucleotides outside the gene matches: 6. This chain links TRBV19 with TRBJ2-7; 11 bases fit TRBD2. What was sequenced was peripheral blood. The TCR was taken from a woman between 65 and 79 years old with acute or convalescent COVID-19. For the CDR3, the DNA is TGTGCCAGTAGTCCCGGGACTAGCGGAGGCTACGAGCAGTACTTC. It translates to CASSPGTSGGYEQYF.